The next 17 T cell receptor beta chains were all read from a single sample in a study of cytomegalovirus exposure and HLA in healthy donors. PCR employed 60 Vbeta and 13 Jbeta primers. Data came from immunoSEQ multiplex PCR; TCRdb stores just in-frame clones and leaves some out. Of 150,000 or so clones in the sample, around four fifths were seen once. The sample was PBMCs. All receptors derive from a woman between 50 and 59 years old in good health and CMV-seropositive.

The genes are TRBV7-8 and TRBJ1-2, with 8 bases lining up with TRBD1. This CDR3 is 17 amino acids long. Germline assignment: CDR1 SGHVS and CDR2 FQNEAQ. The V segment lost 4 bases and the J segment 8 bases; nucleotides outside the gene matches: 18. The CDR3: CASSSTLRGRGLGGYTF. The CDR3 DNA is TGTGCCAGCAGCTCTACGCTCCGGGGCAGGGGGCTCGGGGGCTACACCTTC. Combining the CDR3 with reference TRBV7-8 and TRBJ1-2 gives the whole variable domain GAGVSQSPRYKVAKRGQDVALRCDPISGHVSLFWYQQALGQGPEFLTYFQNEAQLDKSGLPSDRFFAERPEGSVSTLKIQRTQQEDSAVYLCASSSTLRGRGLGGYTFGSGTRLTVV.

The chain carries TRBV29-1 and TRBJ1-2; TRBD1 matches at 8 bases. Looked up from germline, CDR1 is SQVTM and CDR2 is ANQGSEA. The CDR3 runs to 13 residues. J gave up 4 bases and V 4 bases, and 5 bases lay outside the gene matches. CDR3 bases: TGCAGCGTTGCAGGGGGCGGGGGCTATGGCTACACCTTC. Residues: CSVAGGGGYGYTF.

The chain joins TRBV28 to TRBJ1-2; 8 positions match TRBD1. The CDR3 extends over 15 amino acids. The V and J ends lost 6 bases and 0 bases, in that order; junction bases with no gene match: 6. CDR1 and CDR2 from the germline V gene are MDHEN and SYDVKM. CDR3 nucleotides: TGTGCCAGCAGCCCCGGGACAGGAGCTAACTATGGCTACACCTTC. It yields the protein CASSPGTGANYGYTF.

CDR3 loop: CASSSQTTGDYGYTF. Here the CDR3 DNA reads TGTGCCAGCAGCTCACAGACGACAGGGGATTATGGCTACACCTTC. This chain uses TRBV7-3 with TRBJ1-2; 8 bases line up with TRBD1. The length of the CDR3 is 15 residues. The V gene's germline CDR1 is SGHTA and CDR2 FQGTGA. With 4 bases clipped from V and 5 bases from J, the junction kept 9 bases outside the gene matches.

This clone occurred a few times. The chain has TRBV28 and TRBJ1-2, with TRBD1 matching over 7 bases. This CDR3 has 14 amino acids. In germline, CDR1 is MDHEN, CDR2 SYDVKM. Trimming cost V 5 bases and J 4 bases; bases outside gene matches: 7. The chain's CDR3 is CASSRTGQSYGYTF. The CDR3 DNA reads TGTGCCAGCAGTCGGACAGGACAAAGCTATGGCTACACCTTC.

This clone has just one count. This rearrangement joins TRBV5-4 to TRBJ1-1; 10 positions match TRBD1. CDR3 length: 15 residues. Germline CDR1 reads SGHNT; CDR2 reads YYREEE (reference sequence). J lost 2 bases, V lost 4 bases, and 5 bases had no gene match. The DNA for the CDR3 is TGTGCCAGCAGCCCACGGGACAGGGGTAACACTGAAGCTTTCTTT. This codes for CASSPRDRGNTEAFF.

This clone was detected once. V and J are TRBV19 and TRBJ2-2, with 7 bases matching TRBD1. This CDR3 has 15 residues. V was pared by 3 bases and J by 6 bases, with 7 bases of the junction left unmatched. CDR1 and CDR2 from the germline V gene are LNHDA and SQIVND (reference sequence). The CDR3: CASSIGQERSGELFF. The CDR3 DNA reads as TGTGCCAGTAGTATCGGACAGGAGAGGTCCGGGGAGCTGTTTTTT.

The rearrangement uses TRBV6-1 and TRBJ2-5, with 10 bases lining up with TRBD1. The CDR3 covers 14 residues. V was clipped by 3 bases and J by 7 bases; unmatched bases: 5. Germline V CDR1 and CDR2: MNHNS, SASEGT. The CDR3 reads CASSDGTGVGTQYF. The CDR3 bases are TGTGCCAGCAGTGACGGGACAGGGGTGGGGACCCAGTACTTC.

The chain links TRBV27 to TRBJ2-1; 11 nucleotides align to TRBD2. Per the germline V gene, CDR1 is MNHEY and CDR2 is SMNVEV (reference sequence). The CDR3 totals 17 residues. With V trimmed by 1 base and J by 4 bases, 6 bases remained unmatched. Here the CDR3 reads CASSLFRTSGFYNEQFF. DNA of the CDR3: TGTGCCAGCAGTTTATTCCGGACTAGCGGGTTTTACAATGAGCAGTTCTTC.

V and J are TRBV5-4 and TRBJ1-2; TRBD1 aligns across 7 bases. V dropped 4 bases and J dropped 2; count of bases not matched to a gene: 8. Germline values: CDR1 SGHNT, CDR2 YYREEE (reference sequence). The CDR3 sequence is 15 residues long. The CDR3 DNA follows: TGTGCCAGCAGCCGAGCCGGGACAGAGAACTATGGCTACACCTTC. As protein: CASSRAGTENYGYTF.

The J gene is TRBJ2-2, the V gene TRBV27; D is uncertain. This CDR3 spans 18 amino acids. CDR1 and CDR2 (germline): MNHEY, SMNVEV (reference sequence). Trimming removed 5 bases from V and 5 bases from J, with 24 bases in between. This chain's CDR3 is CASSLTTAAQTRTGELFF. The DNA for the CDR3 is TGTGCCAGCAGTCTGACCACGGCCGCGCAAACCAGGACCGGGGAGCTGTTTTTT.

The chain links TRBV11-3 to TRBJ1-3, with 7 bases lining up with TRBD1. The germline gives CDR1 SGHNT, CDR2 YENEEA. The CDR3 runs 16 residues. Trimming took 1 base from V and 0 from J; bases not matched to a gene: 3. CDR3 residues: CASSLGQGSSGNTIYF. The CDR3 DNA is TGTGCCAGCAGCTTAGGACAGGGAAGCTCTGGAAACACCATATATTTT. Full variable domain (outside the CDR3, taken from reference TRBV11-3 and TRBJ1-3): EAGVVQSPRYKIIEKKQPVAFWCNPISGHNTLYWYLQNLGQGPELLIRYENEEAVDDSQLPKDRFSAERLKGVDSTLKIQPAELGDSAVYLCASSLGQGSSGNTIYFGEGSWLTVV.

This clone was observed a handful of times. J is TRBJ1-1 and V is TRBV4-2, with 9 bases fitting TRBD1. The CDR3 sequence is 16 residues long. CDR1 is LGHNA and CDR2 is YNFKEQ in the germline V gene. V shed 0 bases, J shed 6 bases, and the junction held 8 bases outside the gene matches. Here the CDR3 DNA reads TGTGCCAGCAGCCAAGATTACGGGGACAGGGACTCTGAAGCTTTCTTT. This encodes CASSQDYGDRDSEAFF.

This clone has just one count. The chain uses TRBV28 and TRBJ2-5; no firm D call. This CDR3 is built from 13 residues. Germline V gene data show CDR1 as MDHEN and CDR2 as SYDVKM. The ends were cut back, 7 bases at V and 5 bases at J, with 14 bases in the middle. The CDR3 protein is CASMREPVETQYF. The CDR3 bases are TGTGCCAGCATGCGTGAGCCTGTGGAGACCCAGTACTTC. Using reference TRBV28 and TRBJ2-5 for the parts outside the CDR3, the full variable domain is DVKVTQSSRYLVKRTGEKVFLECVQDMDHENMFWYRQDPGLGLRLIYFSYDVKMKEKGDIPEGYSVSREKKERFSLILESASTNQTSMYLCASMREPVETQYFGPGTRLLVL.

The chain is built from TRBV12-5 and TRBJ1-2; 7 positions agree with TRBD1. V shed 7 bases and J 4 bases; nucleotides not matched to a gene: 6. The CDR3 has 13 residues. CDR1 is LGHNT and CDR2 is FRNRAP in the germline V gene. The CDR3 DNA follows: TGTGCTAGTGTCATACAGGGGATCTATGGCTACACCTTC. Translation gives CASVIQGIYGYTF.

This clone is a singleton in its sample. This chain connects TRBV27 to TRBJ2-7; the D gene is possibly TRBD2 (6 bases). Germline assignment: CDR1 MNHEY and CDR2 SMNVEV (reference sequence). The CDR3 has 13 residues. Trimming pared 4 bases from V and 3 bases from J, leaving 10 bases between. CDR3 protein: CASSSRDFYEQYF. Written as DNA, the CDR3 is TGTGCCAGCAGTTCAAGGGACTTCTACGAGCAGTACTTC.

The chain joins TRBV5-8 to TRBJ2-1; 10 nucleotides agree with TRBD1. Germline V gives CDR1 SGHTS, CDR2 YDEGEE. With V trimmed by 3 bases and J by 7 bases, 13 bases remained unmatched. The CDR3 is 17 residues long. The CDR3 DNA reads as TGTGCCAGCAGCTCGGTCGGGACAGGGGAGAGGTATAATGAGCAGTTCTTC. Protein product: CASSSVGTGERYNEQFF.